These T cell receptor beta chains were read from a single sample in a study of OX40 agonist ivuxolimab in advanced cancers. The protocol was immunoSEQ multiplex PCR, while the TCRdb copy is restricted to in-frame clones and leaves out a portion. The sample records about 48,000 clones, approximately 84% being singletons. The sample was CD4+ or CD8+ T cells sorted from blood, taken in a trial of the OX40 agonist ivuxolimab. The receptors shown here come from an adult with an advanced solid tumor such as melanoma, head and neck, liver or kidney cancer. Both conserved end residues are part of each CDR3. Each record gives: J gene, clone size, D gene, V gene, CDR3 protein, CDR3 DNA. The D gene is left open where the match is weak. Size values are once, few and many counts, or a class for expanded clones, and some rows have none.

>TRBJ1-4|-|-|TRBV2
CASSSVRGGEKLFF
TGTGCCAGCAGCTCGGTTAGGGGCGGTGAAAAACTGTTTTTT
>TRBJ2-2|-|-|TRBV19
CASSLGGDLGELFF
TGTGCCAGTAGCCTAGGGGGGGACCTCGGGGAGCTGTTTTTT
>TRBJ2-1|-|-|TRBV10-1
CASRPRTAYNEQFF
TGCGCCAGCAGGCCCAGGACTGCGTACAATGAGCAGTTCTTC
>TRBJ1-1|-|-|TRBV29-1
CSVGGQAEAFF
TGCAGCGTCGGGGGTCAGGCCGAAGCTTTCTTT
>TRBJ1-2|-|-|TRBV7-9
CASSRENYGYTF
TGTGCCAGCAGCCGGGAGAACTATGGCTACACCTTC
>TRBJ2-3|-|-|TRBV4-1
CASSQDQGGATDTQYF
TGCGCCAGCAGCCAAGATCAAGGGGGAGCCACAGATACGCAGTATTTT
>TRBJ2-5|-|TRBD2|TRBV28
CASSSPTSGGVETQYF
TGTGCCAGCAGTTCTCCGACTAGCGGGGGTGTGGAGACCCAGTACTTC
>TRBJ2-3|-|-|TRBV11-2
CASSWGSLYSLSTDTQYF
TGTGCCAGCAGCTGGGGCAGTTTATACAGCCTTAGCACAGATACGCAGTATTTT
>TRBJ2-1|-|TRBD2|TRBV5-4
CASSLAGKYNEQFF
TGTGCCAGCAGCTTAGCGGGAAAATACAATGAGCAGTTCTTC
>TRBJ2-7|-|-|TRBV5-1
CASSLGNEQYF
TGCGCCAGCAGCTTGGGCAACGAGCAGTACTTC
>TRBJ1-2|-|-|TRBV6-5
CASSYSRAGAGGYTF
TGTGCCAGCAGTTACTCGAGGGCAGGGGCCGGGGGCTACACCTTC
>TRBJ2-6|once|TRBD1|TRBV18
CASSPGQGKTSGANVLTF
TGTGCCAGCTCACCAGGACAGGGTAAAACCTCTGGGGCCAACGTCCTGACTTTC
>TRBJ1-2|-|-|TRBV7-2
CASSAGQRRYGYTF
TGTGCCAGCAGCGCCGGACAGAGGCGCTATGGCTACACCTTC
>TRBJ1-6|-|-|TRBV6-6
CASSKGVSYNSPLHF
TGTGCCAGCAGTAAAGGGGTTTCCTATAATTCACCCCTCCACTTT
>TRBJ1-5|-|TRBD1|TRBV15
CATASEQGARGNQPQHF
TGTGCCACCGCCTCGGAACAGGGGGCTAGGGGCAATCAGCCCCAGCATTTT
>TRBJ1-4|few|-|TRBV7-9
CASSFSQPEKLFF
TGTGCCAGCAGCTTCTCGCAGCCGGAAAAACTGTTTTTT
>TRBJ2-1|-|-|TRBV19
CASSIGPSQFF
TGTGCCAGTAGTATAGGCCCCTCGCAGTTCTTC
>TRBJ2-2|-|TRBD1|TRBV7-9
CASSRITTGSGELFF
TGTGCCAGCAGCCGCATCACGACAGGGTCCGGGGAGCTGTTTTTT
>TRBJ2-3|once|-|TRBV6-5
CASSLRTSTDTQYF
TGTGCCAGCAGCCTTAGGACAAGCACAGATACGCAGTATTTT
>TRBJ2-5|-|-|TRBV7-9
CASSPPKDSVQETQYF
TGTGCCAGCAGCCCCCCCAAGGACAGCGTACAAGAGACCCAGTACTTC
>TRBJ2-7|-|-|TRBV10-3
CAAREEGGEQYF
TGTGCCGCCCGCGAGGAGGGGGGTGAGCAGTACTTC
>TRBJ2-2|-|-|TRBV5-4
CASTRGPGTATGELFF
TGTGCCAGCACCCGAGGTCCCGGGACTGCCACCGGGGAGCTGTTTTTT
>TRBJ2-2|once|TRBD1|TRBV23-1
CASSQSQGATGELFF
TGCGCCAGCAGTCAATCGCAGGGGGCCACCGGGGAGCTGTTTTTT
>TRBJ2-7|-|-|TRBV11-2
CASSFTGEQVGEQYF
TGTGCCAGCAGCTTCACCGGGGAGCAGGTGGGCGAGCAGTACTTC
>TRBJ1-2|-|-|TRBV5-5
CASSLDAGRYTF
TGTGCCAGCAGCTTGGATGCAGGGCGCTACACCTTC
>TRBJ2-2|-|-|TRBV9
CASSVQGTPANTGELFF
TGTGCCAGCAGCGTTCAGGGGACCCCCGCGAACACCGGGGAGCTGTTTTTT
>TRBJ2-7|-|TRBD2|TRBV7-2
CASSLELAGASHEQYF
TGTGCCAGCAGCTTAGAACTAGCGGGAGCTAGCCACGAGCAGTACTTC
>TRBJ2-7|-|-|TRBV9
CASSVDGTVSSYEQYF
TGTGCCAGCAGCGTAGACGGGACCGTGAGCTCCTACGAGCAGTACTTC
>TRBJ2-1|-|TRBD2|TRBV5-1
CASTLGGRAGLNEQFF
TGCGCCAGCACCCTGGGCGGGAGGGCAGGTCTCAATGAGCAGTTCTTC
>TRBJ1-1|-|TRBD1|TRBV28
CASRAGGLTTEAFF
TGTGCCAGCAGGGCAGGGGGCCTGACCACTGAAGCTTTCTTT
>TRBJ1-1|once|-|TRBV21-1
CASSYPEGQMNTEAFF
TGTGCCAGCAGCTACCCAGAAGGGCAGATGAACACTGAAGCTTTCTTT
>TRBJ2-2|-|-|TRBV4-1
CASSRNTGELFF
TGCGCCAGCAGCAGGAACACCGGGGAGCTGTTTTTT
>TRBJ1-5|-|-|TRBV13
CASTLTAARKPQHF
TGTGCCAGCACCCTGACAGCCGCCCGGAAGCCCCAGCATTTT